This is a list of T cell receptor beta chains from one sample in a study of somatic mutations in cytotoxic T cells in rheumatoid arthritis. Data came from immunoSEQ multiplex PCR; TCRdb stores just in-frame clones and leaves some out. Here the sample spans 18,000 or so clones, roughly 82% being singletons. The sample taken for sequencing was CD8+ T cells sorted from blood. The source of these receptors is an adult with rheumatoid arthritis. CDR3s include the opening cysteine and the closing phenylalanine or tryptophan. The D gene is left open where the match is weak. Part of the rows lack a size; the others show once, few, many or a class for expanded clones.

d_call	v_call	j_call	clone_size	cdr3_nt	cdr3_aa
-	TRBV19	TRBJ2-5	once	TGTGCCAGTAGTATTATGGGACAAATGGGGGAGACCCAGTACTTC	CASSIMGQMGETQYF
-	TRBV7-9	TRBJ2-3	few	TGTGCCAGCAGCTTGGGAGCAGATACGCAGTATTTT	CASSLGADTQYF
TRBD2	TRBV5-1	TRBJ2-5	-	TGCGCCAGCAGCTTAGGGACTAGCGGGAGTCCCACCCAAGAGACCCAGTACTTC	CASSLGTSGSPTQETQYF
-	TRBV4-1	TRBJ2-7	-	TGCGCCAGCAGCCAAGCTCTTAGAGGGAGGCGCTACGAGCAGTACTTC	CASSQALRGRRYEQYF
-	TRBV7-2	TRBJ1-5	-	TGTGCCAGCAGCTTAGCGAGTGGTCAGCCCCAGCATTTT	CASSLASGQPQHF
-	TRBV7-9	TRBJ1-2	-	TGTGCCAGCAGCCCTGCCGGCAATACTTATGGCTACACCTTC	CASSPAGNTYGYTF
TRBD2	TRBV6-5	TRBJ2-1	-	TGTGCCAGCCCGGCGGGAGGGCCCCATGAGCAGTTCTTC	CASPAGGPHEQFF
-	TRBV25-1	TRBJ1-1	-	TGTGCCAGCTCATGGGGGGAGGGGGCTGAAGCTTTCTTT	CASSWGEGAEAFF
TRBD2	TRBV6-5	TRBJ2-3	-	TGTGCCAGCAGTCCAGCGGGGGAAGGGCTAGGTACGCAGTATTTT	CASSPAGEGLGTQYF
-	TRBV14	TRBJ2-1	-	TGTGCCAGCAGCCAAGGTGCTGGTGGGGGCGCGGTCAGTGAGCAGTTCTTC	CASSQGAGGGAVSEQFF
TRBD1	TRBV9	TRBJ1-1	-	TGTGCCAGCAGCGCATTCAGGACAGGGGGGGATGAAGCTTTCTTT	CASSAFRTGGDEAFF
TRBD1	TRBV19	TRBJ2-7	-	TGTGCCAGTAGTCCTTCAGACAGGGGGGCTTCCTACGAGCAGTACTTC	CASSPSDRGASYEQYF
TRBD1	TRBV10-3	TRBJ2-7	-	TGTGCCATCAGCTCGGACAGGGGTTCCAACGAGCAGTACTTC	CAISSDRGSNEQYF
-	TRBV19	TRBJ1-5	-	TGTGCCAGTAGTGACCCCCCGGGGCAGCCCCAGCATTTT	CASSDPPGQPQHF
TRBD2	TRBV4-1	TRBJ2-3	-	TGCGCCAGCAGCCAAGTGGGAGGGTGGAGGGCAGATACGCAGTATTTT	CASSQVGGWRADTQYF
-	TRBV29-1	TRBJ2-5	-	TGCAGCGCCCGGGGCGGGCTGGAGACCCAGTACTTC	CSARGGLETQYF
TRBD1	TRBV7-6	TRBJ1-1	once	TGTGCCAGCCAGACAGGGGGCCCGAACACTGAAGCTTTCTTT	CASQTGGPNTEAFF
-	TRBV19	TRBJ2-5	-	TGTGCCAGTAGTATAGTACTGAGCCAAGAGACCCAGTACTTC	CASSIVLSQETQYF
TRBD1	TRBV6-5	TRBJ2-7	-	TGTGCCAGCAGTTACCGACAGGGGAGAGGCTACGAGCAGTACTTC	CASSYRQGRGYEQYF
-	TRBV30	TRBJ2-7	-	TGTGCCTGGAGTGTACCTCAGGGAGGTTACGAGCAGTACTTC	CAWSVPQGGYEQYF